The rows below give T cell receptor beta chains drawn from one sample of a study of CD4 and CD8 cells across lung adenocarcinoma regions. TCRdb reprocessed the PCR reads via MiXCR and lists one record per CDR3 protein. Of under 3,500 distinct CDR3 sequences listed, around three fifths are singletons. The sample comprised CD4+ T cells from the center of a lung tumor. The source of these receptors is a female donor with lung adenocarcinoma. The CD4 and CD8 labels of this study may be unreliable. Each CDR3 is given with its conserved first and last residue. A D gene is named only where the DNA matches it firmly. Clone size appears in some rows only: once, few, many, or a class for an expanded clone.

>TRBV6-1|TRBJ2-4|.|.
CARRGAKNIQYF
TGTGCCAGGCGGGGAGCCAAAAACATTCAGTACTTC
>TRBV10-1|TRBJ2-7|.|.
CATEGRGQDTQYF
TGCGCCACCGAAGGACGAGGTCAAGATACGCAGTACTTC
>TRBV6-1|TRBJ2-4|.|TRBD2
CASGLGGGGKKIQYF
TGTGCCAGCGGCCTCGGGGGGGGGGGAAAAAAGATTCAGTACTTC
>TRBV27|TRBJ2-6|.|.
CASSFGHSGANVLTF
TGTGCCAGCAGTTTCGGACACTCTGGGGCCAACGTCCTGACTTTC
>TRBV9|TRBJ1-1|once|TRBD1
CASSPDRVNQFTEAFF
TGTGCCAGCAGCCCGGACAGGGTGAATCAGTTCACTGAAGCTTTCTTT
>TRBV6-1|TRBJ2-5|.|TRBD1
CARSPGQGETQYF
TGTGCCAGGAGTCCGGGACAGGGCGAGACCCAGTACTTC
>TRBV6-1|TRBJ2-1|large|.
CASKKTISYNEQFF
TGTGCCAGCAAGAAAACGATCTCCTACAATGAGCAGTTCTTC
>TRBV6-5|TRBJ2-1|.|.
CASSYSILSRAPFPAMSKDEQFF
TGTGCCAGCAGTTACTCGATTTTGTCGAGGGCGCCATTCCCCGCTATGAGCAAAGATGAGCAGTTCTTC
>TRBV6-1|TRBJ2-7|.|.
CASSWGQGSEQYF
TGTGCCAGCAGCTGGGGCCAGGGGAGCGAGCAGTACTTC
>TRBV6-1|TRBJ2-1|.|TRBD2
CASIGLAGGPSYNEQFF
TGTGCCAGCATAGGACTAGCGGGAGGGCCTAGTTACAATGAGCAGTTCTTC
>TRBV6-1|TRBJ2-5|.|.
CARGLGARGQDTQYF
TGTGCCAGGGGCCTCGGGGCCCGTGGCCAAGATACCCAGTACTTC
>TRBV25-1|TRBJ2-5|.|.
CAAGTDGGAQETQYF
TGTGCCGCGGGTACCGACGGCGGAGCCCAAGAGACCCAGTACTTC
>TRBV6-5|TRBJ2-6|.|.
CASSYGNSGANVLTF
TGTGCCAGCAGTTATGGTAACTCTGGGGCCAACGTCCTGACTTTC
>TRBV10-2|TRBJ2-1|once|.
CASSKGSYNEQFF
TGCGCCAGCAGTAAAGGATCCTACAATGAGCAGTTCTTC
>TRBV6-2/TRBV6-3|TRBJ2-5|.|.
CASSQGPGLRDKETQYF
TGTGCCAGCAGCCAGGGGCCGGGGCTACGTGACAAAGAGACCCAGTACTTC
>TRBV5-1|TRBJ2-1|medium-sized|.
CASSSRLANEQFF
TGCGCCAGCAGTTCTAGGCTAGCGAATGAGCAGTTCTTC
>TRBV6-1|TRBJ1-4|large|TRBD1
CASTGSLGGATNEKLFF
TGTGCCAGCACTGGGTCTCTAGGGGGCGCAACTAATGAAAAACTGTTTTTT
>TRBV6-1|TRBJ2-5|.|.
CASVRRGAGGTQYF
TGTGCCAGCGTCAGACGGGGGGCCGGTGGGACCCAGTACTTC
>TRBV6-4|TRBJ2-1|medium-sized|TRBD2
CASSESGTNEQFF
TGTGCCAGCAGTGAGAGCGGGACGAATGAGCAGTTCTTC
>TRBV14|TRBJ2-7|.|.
CANSPWGVAAFYEQYF
TGTGCCAACAGCCCTTGGGGGGTGGCCGCATTCTACGAGCAGTACTTC
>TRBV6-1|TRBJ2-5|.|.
CASSEEVWETQYF
TGTGCCAGCAGTGAAGAGGTTTGGGAGACCCAGTACTTC
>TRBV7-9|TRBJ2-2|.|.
CASSLTQQGGELFF
TGTGCCAGCAGCTTAACCCAACAAGGCGGGGAGCTGTTTTTT
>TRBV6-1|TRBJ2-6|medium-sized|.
CASRVVGTLSGANVLTF
TGTGCCAGCAGGGTCGTTGGGACTCTCTCCGGGGCCAACGTCCTGACTTTC
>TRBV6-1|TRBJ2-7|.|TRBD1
CASSPRDRRYEQYF
TGTGCCAGCAGTCCCCGGGACAGGAGGTACGAGCAGTACTTC
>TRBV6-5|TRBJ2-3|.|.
CASSSELYGGRDQDTQYF
TGTGCCAGCAGTTCCGAGTTGTATGGCGGCCGCGACCAAGATACCCAGTATTTT
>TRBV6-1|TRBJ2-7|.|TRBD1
CASSRDRGLYEQYF
TGTGCCAGCAGCCGGGACAGGGGGCTTTACGAGCAGTACTTC
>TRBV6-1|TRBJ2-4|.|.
CASGEGERAKNIQYF
TGTGCCAGCGGAGAGGGGGAGAGAGCGAAAAACATTCAGTACTTT
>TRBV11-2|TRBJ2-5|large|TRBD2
CASSPTSGTGETQYF
TGTGCCAGCAGCCCAACTAGCGGGACGGGAGAGACCCAGTACTTC
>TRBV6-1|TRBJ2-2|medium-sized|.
CASTVELNTGELFF
TGTGCCAGCACGGTGGAGCTGAACACCGGGGAGCTGTTTTTT
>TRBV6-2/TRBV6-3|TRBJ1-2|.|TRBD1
CASSYPGQGRVSDGYTF
TGTGCCAGCAGTTACCCCGGACAGGGAAGGGTGAGCGATGGCTACACCTTC
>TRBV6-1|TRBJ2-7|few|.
CASSESSGRSYEQYF
TGTGCCAGCAGTGAAAGTAGCGGCCGCTCCTACGAGCAGTACTTC
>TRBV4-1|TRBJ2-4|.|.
CASSRLGGPRDTQYF
TGCGCCAGCAGCCGCCTCGGGGGGCCCAGAGATACGCAGTACTTC
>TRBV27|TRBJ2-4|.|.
CASRKQGLSNKNIQYF
TGTGCCAGCAGAAAACAAGGACTGTCCAACAAAAACATTCAGTACTTC
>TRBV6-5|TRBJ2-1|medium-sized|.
CASKRGSSYNEQFF
TGTGCCAGCAAACGGGGGAGCTCCTACAATGAGCAGTTCTTC
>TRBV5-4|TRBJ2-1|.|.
CASSLEAGRNEQFF
TGTGCCAGCAGCTTGGAGGCGGGGCGCAATGAGCAGTTCTTC
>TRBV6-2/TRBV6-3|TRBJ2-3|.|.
CASSLSGPSWGDTQYF
TGTGCCAGCAGCCTCAGCGGGCCTTCCTGGGGGGATACGCAGTATTTT
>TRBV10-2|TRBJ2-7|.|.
CASTPVGNAYEQYF
TGCGCCAGCACCCCGGTAGGAAACGCCTACGAGCAGTACTTC
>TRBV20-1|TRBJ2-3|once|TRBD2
CSARSGTSGSRDTQYF
TGCAGTGCTAGGTCCGGGACTAGCGGGAGTAGGGATACGCAGTATTTT
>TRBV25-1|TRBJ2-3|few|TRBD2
CASSEYRTWGTSGSYEQFF
TGTGCCAGCAGTGAATATCGAACCTGGGGGACTAGCGGGAGCTATGAGCAGTTCTTT
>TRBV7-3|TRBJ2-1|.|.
CASSLMGSYNEQFF
TGTGCCAGCAGCTTAATGGGTTCTTACAATGAGCAGTTCTTC
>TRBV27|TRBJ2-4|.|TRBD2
CAGSEGGDQEIQYF
TGTGCGGGGAGCGAGGGAGGGGACCAAGAGATTCAGTACTTC
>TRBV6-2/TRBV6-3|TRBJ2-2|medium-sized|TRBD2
CASSSLSGRAGELFF
TGTGCCAGCAGTTCCCTTAGCGGGAGGGCCGGGGAGCTGTTTTTT
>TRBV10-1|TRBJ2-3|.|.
CATGLGATDMQYF
TGCGCCACGGGACTGGGAGCCACAGACATGCAGTATTTT
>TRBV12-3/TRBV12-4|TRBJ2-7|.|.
CASRPASADAQYF
TGTGCCAGCAGACCGGCTAGCGCAGATGCGCAGTACTTC
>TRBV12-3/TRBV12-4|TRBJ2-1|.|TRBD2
CASSLGLAVYNEQFF
TGTGCCAGCAGTTTAGGACTAGCGGTCTACAATGAGCAGTTCTTC
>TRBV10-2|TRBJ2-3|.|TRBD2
CAGRGASGKETQYF
TGTGCGGGCCGTGGGGCTAGCGGCAAAGAGACCCAGTATTTT
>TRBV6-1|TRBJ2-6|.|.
CASSEEPGSSNVLTF
TGTGCCAGCAGTGAAGAACCGGGATCGTCCAACGTCCTGACTTTC
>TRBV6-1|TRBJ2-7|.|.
CASKWNDGTYEQYF
TGTGCCAGCAAGTGGAACGACGGTACCTACGAGCAGTACTTC
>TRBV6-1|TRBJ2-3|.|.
CASRGASGKNTQYF
TGTGCCAGCAGGGGAGCGAGCGGCAAAAATACGCAGTATTTC
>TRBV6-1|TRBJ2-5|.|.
CASREWSLSGEETQYF
TGTGCCAGCAGGGAGTGGTCTTTGTCCGGCGAAGAGACCCAGTACTTC
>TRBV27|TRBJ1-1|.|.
CASSLAGNTEAFF
TGTGCCAGCAGTTTGGCGGGGAACACTGAAGCTTTCTTT
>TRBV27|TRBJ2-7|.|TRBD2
CASSLWFQATSGRAGYEQYF
TGTGCCAGCAGTTTATGGTTCCAGGCTACTAGCGGGAGGGCCGGCTACGAGCAGTACTTC
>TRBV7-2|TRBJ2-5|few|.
CASSLGQGFETQYF
TGTGCCAGCAGCTTAGGCCAGGGGTTCGAGACCCAGTACTTC
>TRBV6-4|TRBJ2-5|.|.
CAGLGDRDQETQYF
TGTGCGGGGCTCGGGGACCGTGACCAAGAGACCCAGTACTTC